A single sample gave rise to the 6 T cell receptor beta chains below, sequenced in a study of graft-versus-host responses after intestinal transplantation. TCRdb's table, derived via immunoSEQ multiplex PCR, lists solely in-frame clones and lacks some. Of 80,000 to 100,000 clones in the sample, roughly nine tenths were seen once. These receptors' antigens are unknown. The sample consisted of unstimulated CD4+ T cells sorted from spleen or lymph node cells, taken before intestinal transplant. The receptors stem from a human donor who received an intestinal transplant.

This chain uses TRBV23-1 with TRBJ1-2, with TRBD1 matching over 7 bases. TRBV23-1 qualifies as an ORF whose function is uncertain. The V segment lost 4 bases and the J segment 7 bases; nucleotides outside the gene matches: 12. The CDR3 covers 15 residues. For the CDR3, the DNA is TGCGCCAGCAGTCGGGGTCCAACAGGGGATCTTGGCTACACCTTC. It encodes CASSRGPTGDLGYTF.

The table lists this clone with a count of one. J is TRBJ1-2 and V is TRBV19; TRBD1 is a possible D gene (6 bases). The CDR3 runs to 15 residues. Trimming removed 5 bases at V and 6 bases at J, with 19 bases between. Germline loops: CDR1 LNHDA, CDR2 SQIVND (reference sequence). In DNA form, the CDR3 reads TGTGCCAGTAGTCTAGCCGGGACATCAAGGAATGGCTACACCTTC. Its translation is CASSLAGTSRNGYTF.

V gene TRBV6-5 combines with J gene TRBJ1-2, with 8 bases matching TRBD1. Looked up from germline, CDR1 is MNHEY and CDR2 is SVGAGI. The V and J ends lost 6 bases and 5 bases, in that order; junction bases with no gene match: 5. CDR3 length: 13 amino acids. In DNA form, the CDR3 reads TGTGCCAGCAGCCGACAGGGGAAATATGGCTACACCTTC. Residues: CASSRQGKYGYTF.

The CDR3 nucleotides read TGTGCCTGGACTGGGACAGGGGCCGAAAAACTGTTTTTT. It encodes CAWTGTGAEKLFF. This rearrangement joins TRBV30 to TRBJ1-4; 10 bases are shared with TRBD1. With 4 bases clipped from V and 8 bases from J, the junction kept 4 bases outside the gene matches. The CDR3 runs 13 residues. Looked up from germline, CDR1 is GTSNPN and CDR2 is SVGIG (reference sequence). Filled out from reference TRBV30 and TRBJ1-4, the complete variable domain reads SQTIHQWPATLVQPVGSPLSLECTVEGTSNPNLYWYRQAAGRGLQLLFYSVGIGQISSEVPQNLSASRPQDRQFILSSKKLLLSDSGFYLCAWTGTGAEKLFFGSGTQLSVL.

V gene TRBV6-5 combines with J gene TRBJ1-1; TRBD1 matches 7 bases. The V gene's germline CDR1 is MNHEY and CDR2 SVGAGI. This CDR3 spans 15 amino acids. V lost 5 bases to trimming and J lost 0 bases; unmatched junction nucleotides: 6. The CDR3 loop reads CASSKSGQMNTEAFF. CDR3 coding DNA: TGTGCCAGCAGTAAGTCGGGACAGATGAACACTGAAGCTTTCTTT.

This chain connects TRBV21-1 to TRBJ2-7; the D call in the table, TRBD1, was not verified against the DNA. TRBV21-1 represents a pseudogene. The CDR3 extends over 15 amino acids. The CDR3 region is CASSRSNRNPDEQYF. The CDR3 DNA is TGTGCCAGCAGCAGATCCAACAGGAACCCAGACGAGCAGTACTTC.